The 24 T cell receptor beta chains below come from one sample, sequenced in a study of cytomegalovirus exposure and HLA in healthy donors. PCR involved 60 Vbeta and 13 Jbeta primers. Only in-frame clones appear in the TCRdb table, and some are missing; sequencing was by immunoSEQ multiplex PCR. The table lists roughly 150,000 clones, over 60% of them singletons. Sequencing used PBMCs. These receptors all stem from a male donor in good health and CMV-seronegative.

As to this clone: One end of the junction is discordant with germline, which a read error may explain. The chain employs TRBV30 and TRBJ2-5; D is possibly TRBD2 (6 bases). The CDR3 contains 13 residues. Germline V gene sequence: CDR1 GTSNPN, CDR2 SVGIG (reference sequence). CDR3 nucleotides: TGTGCCTGGAGTGTACTGAACGGGGCGGGGCATCACTTC. It yields the protein CAWSVLNGAGHHF.

CDR3 sequence reads: CASALDNSYNEQFF. CDR3 sequence (DNA): TGTGCCAGCGCTCTGGACAACTCCTACAATGAGCAGTTCTTC. V gene TRBV2 combines with J gene TRBJ2-1; maybe TRBD1 (5 bases). Germline CDR1 is SNHLY and CDR2 is FYNNEI. V was shortened by 8 bases and J by 0 bases, with 11 bases between the two germline ends. This CDR3 comprises 14 residues.

The CDR3 coding sequence is TGTGCCAGCAGCTTCTCCAGCGGGAGGGGGGGGAATGAGCAGTTCTTC. Amino acid sequence: CASSFSSGRGGNEQFF. The genes are TRBV11-1 and TRBJ2-1, with 10 bases fitting TRBD2. V gave up 3 bases and J gave up 7 bases; unmatched junction bases: 9. Germline lookup yields CDR1 SGHAT and CDR2 FQDESV (reference sequence). This CDR3 is built from 16 residues.

The count of this clone is one. Distinct nucleotide sequences in the sample also encode this CDR3. This chain uses TRBV5-1 with TRBJ2-7; 10 positions match TRBD1. The CDR3 has 16 residues. The germline V gene encodes CDR1 SGHRS and CDR2 YFSETQ. V was clipped by 0 bases and J by 1 base; unmatched bases: 4. CDR3 bases: TGCGCCAGCAGCTTGGGAGGGACAGGGGCTTCCTACGAGCAGTACTTC. As protein: CASSLGGTGASYEQYF.

The rearrangement joins TRBV6-5 to TRBJ1-5; 9 bases fit TRBD1. Germline-derived CDR1 and CDR2 are MNHEY and SVGAGI. CDR3 size: 13 residues. The ends lost 6 bases at V and 5 bases at J; junction bases unmatched: 2. In DNA, the CDR3 is TGTGCCAGCAGCCGGGACAGGGATCAGCCCCAGCATTTT. Translated, it gives CASSRDRDQPQHF.

The V gene is TRBV4-1, the J gene TRBJ1-5, with 7 bases identical to TRBD1. Trimming took 1 base from V and 0 from J; bases not matched to a gene: 12. The CDR3 spans 19 residues. Looked up from germline, CDR1 is MGHRA and CDR2 is YSYEKL. CDR3 DNA sequence: TGCGCCAGCAGCCAAGGCCTCGACAGGGCCTTCCTTAGCAATCAGCCCCAGCATTTT. It encodes CASSQGLDRAFLSNQPQHF.

The rearrangement uses TRBV7-9 and TRBJ1-1; D remains unclear. The CDR3 covers 12 residues. Germline V gene sequence: CDR1 SEHNR, CDR2 FQNEAQ (reference sequence). V was clipped by 7 bases and J by 7 bases, with 13 bases between them. DNA of the CDR3: TGTGCCAGCACCCCCGCTGGAGATGAAGCTTTCTTT. It codes for CASTPAGDEAFF.

CDR3 nucleotides: TGTGCCAGCAGTGAAGCGCAGGGAAGACAGTGGGACACCATATATTTT. It specifies CASSEAQGRQWDTIYF. The chain employs TRBV6-1 and TRBJ1-3, with a tentative D call TRBD1 (5 bases). V was cut by 0 bases and J by 8 bases, with 17 bases left in between. This CDR3 has 16 residues. The germline V gene has CDR1 MNHNS and CDR2 SASEGT.

The chain recombines TRBV7-2 with TRBJ1-6, with D tentatively TRBD1 (5 bases). The CDR3 length is 15 residues. Trimming cost V 0 bases and J 6 bases, with 9 bases left between them. Germline CDR1 is SGHTA and CDR2 is FQGNSA. In DNA, the CDR3 is TGTGCCAGCAGCTTAGCCCAGGGCCGTAATTCACCCCTCCACTTT. This codes for CASSLAQGRNSPLHF. Full variable domain (missing parts from reference TRBV7-2 and TRBJ1-6): GAGVSQSPSNKVTEKGKDVELRCDPISGHTALYWYRQSLGQGLEFLIYFQGNSAPDKSGLPSDRFSAERTGGSVSTLTIQRTQQEDSAVYLCASSLAQGRNSPLHFGNGTRLTVT.

The chain uses TRBV28 and TRBJ1-3; D gene uncertain. V dropped 5 bases and J dropped 0 bases, with 5 bases sitting between them. CDR1 is MDHEN and CDR2 is SYDVKM in the germline V gene. The CDR3 length is 13 residues. The chain's CDR3 is CASSLPSGNTIYF. The CDR3 nucleotides are TGTGCCAGCAGTCTCCCCTCTGGAAACACCATATATTTT.

The CDR3, as DNA: TGTGCCAGCAGTTTAACGGCGGGGGGGCTCTACGAGCAGTACTTC. It encodes CASSLTAGGLYEQYF. This chain uses TRBV28 with TRBJ2-7; 9 bases fit TRBD2. This CDR3 region has 15 residues. V shed 2 bases and J 3 bases; nucleotides not matched to a gene: 5. Looked up from germline, CDR1 is MDHEN and CDR2 is SYDVKM.

The rearrangement joins TRBV5-6 to TRBJ2-4, with a tentative D call TRBD1 (5 bases). Germline lookup yields CDR1 SGHDT and CDR2 YYEEEE. The CDR3 covers 15 residues. The V gene lost 0 bases and the J gene lost 8 bases, with 15 bases spanning the gap. DNA for the CDR3: TGTGCCAGCAGCTTGGGCAGGGTTGAAAAGGACATTCAGTACTTC. Amino acid sequence: CASSLGRVEKDIQYF.

The CDR3 coding sequence is TGTGCCAGCAGCTTAGGCAGAAACCCCTACGAGCAGTACTTC. Translated, it gives CASSLGRNPYEQYF. The gene calls are TRBV7-2 and TRBJ2-7; D is uncertain. Germline V gives CDR1 SGHTA, CDR2 FQGNSA. With 1 base removed from V and 2 bases from J, the gap between germline ends came to 9 bases. This CDR3 is 14 amino acids long.

This clone was seen a handful of times. The rearrangement links TRBV19 to TRBJ1-6, with D perhaps matching TRBD1 (6 bases). Deletions cut 7 bases from V and 3 bases from J, with 13 bases between. The CDR3 has 15 amino acids. CDR1 is LNHDA and CDR2 is SQIVND in the germline V gene (reference sequence). CDR3 protein: CASKLTGFYNSPLHF. DNA for the CDR3: TGTGCCAGTAAACTAACAGGGTTCTATAATTCACCCCTCCACTTT.

The chain joins TRBV2 to TRBJ2-3, with 9 bases matching TRBD2. The CDR3 consists of 15 residues. The trim removed 1 base at V and 7 bases at J, leaving 6 bases unmatched. Germline V lookup: CDR1 SNHLY, CDR2 FYNNEI. Written as DNA, the CDR3 is TGTGCCAGCAGTGAAGTGCGGGGGGGCGAAAATACGCAGTATTTT. This encodes CASSEVRGGENTQYF.

V is TRBV10-3 and J is TRBJ2-3, with D possibly TRBD1 on 5 matching bases. The length of the CDR3 is 15 residues. V was clipped by 2 bases and J by 5 bases, with 14 bases between them. Per germline, CDR1 ENHRY and CDR2 SYGVKD. CDR3 sequence reads: CAISEEMTVGDTQYF. CDR3 coding DNA: TGTGCCATCAGTGAGGAAATGACAGTAGGAGATACGCAGTATTTT.

This chain links TRBV29-1 with TRBJ2-5; a weak D match, TRBD1 (7 bases). The V and J ends lost 2 bases and 4 bases respectively, with 14 bases between them. The CDR3 totals 14 residues. The germline V gene has CDR1 SQVTM and CDR2 ANQGSEA. The CDR3 protein is CSVERRQGGETQYF. The DNA of the CDR3 is TGCAGCGTTGAAAGACGACAGGGAGGAGAGACCCAGTACTTC.

This sequence joins TRBV28 and TRBJ1-1, with 7 bases that match TRBD1. The CDR3 runs 14 residues. Germline trimming cut 5 bases from V and 7 bases from J; bases unmatched to any gene: 10. The germline V gene encodes CDR1 MDHEN and CDR2 SYDVKM. This chain's CDR3 is CASSLIRDRLEAFF. As DNA, the CDR3 is TGTGCCAGCAGTCTAATCCGGGACAGACTTGAAGCTTTCTTT.

This chain uses TRBV7-2 with TRBJ1-1; 7 bases match TRBD1. V trimming: 5 bases; J trimming: 2 bases; junction bases outside the gene matches: 17. The CDR3 loop spans 18 amino acids. Per the germline V gene, CDR1 is SGHTA and CDR2 is FQGNSA. This CDR3 is CASSDYLQGGLRNTEAFF. As DNA, the CDR3 is TGTGCCAGCAGCGACTACCTTCAGGGGGGTCTTCGAAACACTGAAGCTTTCTTT.

The chain joins TRBV19 to TRBJ2-7; the match to TRBD2 covers 9 bases. V lost 8 bases to trimming and J lost 0 bases; unmatched junction nucleotides: 8. The germline CDR1 and CDR2 sequences are LNHDA and SQIVND (reference sequence). The CDR3 loop spans 15 amino acids. The CDR3 loop reads CASRYSGGHSYEQYF. CDR3 nucleotides: TGTGCCAGTCGGTATAGCGGGGGCCACTCCTACGAGCAGTACTTC.

V gene TRBV2 combines with J gene TRBJ1-1; D not resolved. V was trimmed by 3 bases and J by 0 bases, leaving 17 bases between them. The CDR3 runs to 17 residues. Germline CDR1 and CDR2: SNHLY and FYNNEI. CDR3 loop: CASSDGGWPLVNTEAFF. The CDR3 DNA follows: TGTGCCAGCAGTGATGGCGGATGGCCTTTAGTGAACACTGAAGCTTTCTTT.

Only one count was recorded for this clone. This chain connects TRBV4-1 to TRBJ2-4; no clear D. V lost 5 bases and J lost 7, with 15 bases in between. Germline V lookup: CDR1 MGHRA, CDR2 YSYEKL. The CDR3 extends over 14 amino acids. The CDR3 DNA follows: TGCGCCAGCAGCTTACGAAATTCCGGGAACATTCAGTACTTC. Protein: CASSLRNSGNIQYF.

CDR3 bases: TGTGCCAGCAGCTTGGCCCGGACAGGGTCCTACGAGCAGTACTTC. It is translated as CASSLARTGSYEQYF. The chain is built from TRBV5-4 and TRBJ2-7; 8 bases are a match to TRBD1. The CDR3 contains 15 residues. In germline, CDR1 is SGHNT, CDR2 YYREEE (reference sequence). The V and J ends lost 0 bases and 1 base, in that order; junction bases with no gene match: 3.

This clone was counted a single time. The chain links TRBV2 to TRBJ2-2; TRBD2 might be the D (5 bases). Trimming removed 6 bases from V and 1 base from J, with 12 bases in between. The germline gives CDR1 SNHLY, CDR2 FYNNEI. CDR3 size: 15 residues. CDR3 loop: CASRGVTVNTGELFF. The CDR3 coding sequence is TGTGCCAGCAGGGGAGTCACTGTGAACACCGGGGAGCTGTTTTTT.